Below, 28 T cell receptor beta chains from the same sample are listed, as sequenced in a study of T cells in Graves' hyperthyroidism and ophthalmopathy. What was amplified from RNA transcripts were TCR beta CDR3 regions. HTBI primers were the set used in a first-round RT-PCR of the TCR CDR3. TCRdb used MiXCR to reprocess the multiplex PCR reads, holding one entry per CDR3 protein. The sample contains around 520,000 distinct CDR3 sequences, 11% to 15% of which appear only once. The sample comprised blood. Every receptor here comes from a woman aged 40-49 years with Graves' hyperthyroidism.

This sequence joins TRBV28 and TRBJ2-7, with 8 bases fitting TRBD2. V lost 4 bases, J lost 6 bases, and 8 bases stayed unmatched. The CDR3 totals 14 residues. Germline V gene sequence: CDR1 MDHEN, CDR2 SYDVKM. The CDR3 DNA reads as TGTGCCAGCAGTTGGAGCGGGAGAGCACGCGAGCAGTACTTC. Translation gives CASSWSGRAREQYF.

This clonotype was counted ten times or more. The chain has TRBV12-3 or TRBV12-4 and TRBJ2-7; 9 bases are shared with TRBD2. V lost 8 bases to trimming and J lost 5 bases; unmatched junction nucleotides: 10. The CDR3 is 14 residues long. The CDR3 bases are TGTGCCAGCGGTGGGGCGGGAGGGCCCCACGAGCAGTACTTC. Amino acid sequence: CASGGAGGPHEQYF.

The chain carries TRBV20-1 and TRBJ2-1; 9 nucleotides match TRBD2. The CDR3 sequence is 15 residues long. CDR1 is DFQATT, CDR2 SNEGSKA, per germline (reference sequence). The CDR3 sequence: CIAPYGGRATNEQFF. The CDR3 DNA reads TGCATTGCCCCCTATGGCGGGAGGGCCACCAATGAGCAGTTCTTC.

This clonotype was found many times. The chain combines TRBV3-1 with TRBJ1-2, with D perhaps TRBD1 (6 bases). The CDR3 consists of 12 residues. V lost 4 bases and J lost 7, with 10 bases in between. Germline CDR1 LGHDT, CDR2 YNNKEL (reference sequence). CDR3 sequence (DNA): TGTGCCAGCAGCCGGGGGGCTGGTGGCTACACCTTC. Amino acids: CASSRGAGGYTF.

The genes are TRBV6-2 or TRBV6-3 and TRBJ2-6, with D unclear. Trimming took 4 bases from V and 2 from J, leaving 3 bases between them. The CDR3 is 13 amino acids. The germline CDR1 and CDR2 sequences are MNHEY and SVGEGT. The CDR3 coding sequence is TGTGCCAGCAGTTGGGCTGGGGCCAACGTCCTGACTTTC. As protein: CASSWAGANVLTF.

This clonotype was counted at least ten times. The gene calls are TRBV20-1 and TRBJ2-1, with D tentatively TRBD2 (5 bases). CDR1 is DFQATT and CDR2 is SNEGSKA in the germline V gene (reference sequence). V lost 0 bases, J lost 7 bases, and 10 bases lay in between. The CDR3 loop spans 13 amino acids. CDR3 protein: CSARDYGENEQFF. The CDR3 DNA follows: TGCAGTGCTAGAGATTACGGGGAGAATGAGCAGTTCTTC.

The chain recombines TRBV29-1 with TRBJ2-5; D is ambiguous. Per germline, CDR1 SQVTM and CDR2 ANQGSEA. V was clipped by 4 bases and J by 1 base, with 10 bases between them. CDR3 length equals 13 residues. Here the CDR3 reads CSVVPGSQETQYF. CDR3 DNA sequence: TGCAGCGTTGTCCCGGGCTCCCAAGAGACCCAGTACTTC.

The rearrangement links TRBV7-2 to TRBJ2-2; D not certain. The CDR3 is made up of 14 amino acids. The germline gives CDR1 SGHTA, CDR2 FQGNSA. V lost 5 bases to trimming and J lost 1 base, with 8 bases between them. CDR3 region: CASSGWRNTGELFF. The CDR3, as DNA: TGTGCCAGCAGCGGATGGAGGAACACCGGGGAGCTGTTTTTT.

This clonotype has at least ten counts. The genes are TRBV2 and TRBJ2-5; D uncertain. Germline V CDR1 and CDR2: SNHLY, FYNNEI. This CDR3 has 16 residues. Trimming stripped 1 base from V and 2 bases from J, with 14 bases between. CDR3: CASSEGANSFQETQYF. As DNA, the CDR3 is TGTGCCAGCAGTGAAGGGGCCAACTCTTTTCAAGAGACCCAGTACTTC. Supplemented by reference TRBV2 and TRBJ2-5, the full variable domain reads EPEVTQTPSHQVTQMGQEVILRCVPISNHLYFYWYRQILGQKVEFLVSFYNNEISEKSEIFDDQFSVERPDGSNFTLKIRSTKLEDSAMYFCASSEGANSFQETQYFGPGTRLLVL.

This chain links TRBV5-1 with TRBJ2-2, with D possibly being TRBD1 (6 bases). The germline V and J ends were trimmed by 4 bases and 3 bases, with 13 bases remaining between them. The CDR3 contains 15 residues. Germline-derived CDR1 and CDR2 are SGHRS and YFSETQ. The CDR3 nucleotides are TGCGCCAGCAGCCCAGAGGACAGATACACCGGGGAGCTGTTTTTT. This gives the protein CASSPEDRYTGELFF. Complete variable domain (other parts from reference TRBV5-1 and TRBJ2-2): KAGVTQTPRYLIKTRGQQVTLSCSPISGHRSVSWYQQTPGQGLQFLFEYFSETQRNKGNFPGRFSGRQFSNSRSEMNVSTLELGDSALYLCASSPEDRYTGELFFGEGSRLTVL.

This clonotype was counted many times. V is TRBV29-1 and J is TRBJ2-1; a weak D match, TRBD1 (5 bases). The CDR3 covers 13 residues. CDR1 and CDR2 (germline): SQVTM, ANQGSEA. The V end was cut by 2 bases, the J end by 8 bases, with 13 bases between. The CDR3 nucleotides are TGCAGCGTTGAAATGTCCTTCAGGGATGAGCAGTTCTTC. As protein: CSVEMSFRDEQFF.

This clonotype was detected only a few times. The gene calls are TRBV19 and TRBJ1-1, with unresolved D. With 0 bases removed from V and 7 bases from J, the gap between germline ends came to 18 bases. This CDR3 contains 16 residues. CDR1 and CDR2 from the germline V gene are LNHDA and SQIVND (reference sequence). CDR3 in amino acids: CASSIDPRGRSDEAFF. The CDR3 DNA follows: TGTGCCAGTAGTATAGATCCACGAGGGCGATCTGATGAAGCTTTCTTT. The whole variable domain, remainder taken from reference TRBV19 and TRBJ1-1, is DGGITQSPKYLFRKEGQNVTLSCEQNLNHDAMYWYRQDPGQGLRLIYYSQIVNDFQKGDIAEGYSVSREKKESFPLTVTSAQKNPTAFYLCASSIDPRGRSDEAFFGQGTRLTVV.

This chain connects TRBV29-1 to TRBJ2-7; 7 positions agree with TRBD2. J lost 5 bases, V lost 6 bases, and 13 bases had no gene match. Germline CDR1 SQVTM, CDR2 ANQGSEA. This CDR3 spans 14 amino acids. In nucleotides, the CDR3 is TGCAGCGTCGGTGGGGGGGTTATCGGCGACGAGCAGTACTTC. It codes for CSVGGGVIGDEQYF.

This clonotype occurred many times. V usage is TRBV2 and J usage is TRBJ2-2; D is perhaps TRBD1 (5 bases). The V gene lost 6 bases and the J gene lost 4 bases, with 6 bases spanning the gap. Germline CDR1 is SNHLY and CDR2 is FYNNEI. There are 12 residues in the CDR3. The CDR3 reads CASRQVTGELFF. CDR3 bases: TGTGCCAGCAGACAGGTCACCGGGGAGCTGTTTTTT.

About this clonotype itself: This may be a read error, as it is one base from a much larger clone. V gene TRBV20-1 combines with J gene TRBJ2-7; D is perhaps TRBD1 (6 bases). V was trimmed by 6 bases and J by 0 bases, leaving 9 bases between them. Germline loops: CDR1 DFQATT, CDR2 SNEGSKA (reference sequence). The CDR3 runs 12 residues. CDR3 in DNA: TGCAGTGCCCCGGACAGCTCCTACGAGCAGTACTTC. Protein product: CSAPDSSYEQYF.

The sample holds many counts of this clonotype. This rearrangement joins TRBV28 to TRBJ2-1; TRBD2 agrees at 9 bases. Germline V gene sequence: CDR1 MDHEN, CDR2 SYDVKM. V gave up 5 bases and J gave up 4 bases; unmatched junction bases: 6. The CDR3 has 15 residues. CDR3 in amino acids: CASSAETSGYNEQFF. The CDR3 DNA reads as TGTGCCAGCAGTGCAGAGACTAGCGGATACAATGAGCAGTTCTTC.

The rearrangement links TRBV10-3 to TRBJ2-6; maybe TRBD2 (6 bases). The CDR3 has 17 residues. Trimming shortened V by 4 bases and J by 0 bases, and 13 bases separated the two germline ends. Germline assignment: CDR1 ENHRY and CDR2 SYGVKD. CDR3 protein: CAISAGALISGANVLTF. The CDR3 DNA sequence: TGTGCCATCAGTGCGGGAGCTCTTATCTCTGGGGCCAACGTCCTGACTTTC.

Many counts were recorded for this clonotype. CDR3 sequence: CSAFGTGGSYEQYF. The CDR3 coding sequence is TGCAGTGCGTTCGGGACAGGGGGCTCCTACGAGCAGTACTTC. V usage is TRBV20-1 and J usage is TRBJ2-7; 11 bases fit TRBD1. J was trimmed by 0 bases and V by 6 bases; bases with no gene match: 4. The CDR3 sequence is 14 residues long. Germline assignment: CDR1 DFQATT and CDR2 SNEGSKA (reference sequence).

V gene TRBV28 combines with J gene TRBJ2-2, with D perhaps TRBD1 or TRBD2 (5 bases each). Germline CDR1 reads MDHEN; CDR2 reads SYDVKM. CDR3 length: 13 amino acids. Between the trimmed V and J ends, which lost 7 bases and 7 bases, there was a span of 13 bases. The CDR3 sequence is CASISRGGGELFF. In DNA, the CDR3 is TGTGCCAGCATTTCCCGGGGCGGCGGGGAGCTGTTTTTT.

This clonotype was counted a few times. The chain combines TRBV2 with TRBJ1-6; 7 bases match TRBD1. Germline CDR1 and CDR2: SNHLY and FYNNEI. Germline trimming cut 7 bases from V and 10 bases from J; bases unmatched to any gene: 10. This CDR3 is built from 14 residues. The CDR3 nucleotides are TGTGCCAGCATGTTCAGGGGGGGGGACTCACCCCTCCACTTT. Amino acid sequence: CASMFRGGDSPLHF.

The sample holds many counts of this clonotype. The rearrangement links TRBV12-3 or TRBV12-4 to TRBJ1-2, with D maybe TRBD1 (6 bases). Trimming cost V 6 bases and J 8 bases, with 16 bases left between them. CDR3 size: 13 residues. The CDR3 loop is CASSQTLGGGYTF. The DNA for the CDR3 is TGTGCCAGCAGCCAGACCTTGGGGGGCGGCTACACCTTC.

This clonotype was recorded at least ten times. Written as DNA, the CDR3 is TGTGCCAGCGTCCCAACGGTAGCGAACACCGGGGAGCTGTTTTTT. Its protein is CASVPTVANTGELFF. The chain links TRBV2 to TRBJ2-2; unclear D gene. The germline gives CDR1 SNHLY, CDR2 FYNNEI. Trimming cost V 8 bases and J 0 bases, with 13 bases left between them. This CDR3 comprises 15 residues. Full variable domain (remainder filled in from reference TRBV2 and TRBJ2-2): EPEVTQTPSHQVTQMGQEVILRCVPISNHLYFYWYRQILGQKVEFLVSFYNNEISEKSEIFDDQFSVERPDGSNFTLKIRSTKLEDSAMYFCASVPTVANTGELFFGEGSRLTVL.

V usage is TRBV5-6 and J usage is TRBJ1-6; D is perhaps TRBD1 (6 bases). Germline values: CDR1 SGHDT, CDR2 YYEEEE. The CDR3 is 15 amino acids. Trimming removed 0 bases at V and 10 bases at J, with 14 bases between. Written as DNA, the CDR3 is TGTGCCAGCAGCTTGGACCGGGGGCGCGCCTCACCCCTCCACTTT. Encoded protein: CASSLDRGRASPLHF.

Here the CDR3 DNA reads TGTGCCAGTAGCTCCCGGGAGGGGGAGGACGAGCAGTACTTC. Its protein product is CASSSREGEDEQYF. The chain has TRBV19 and TRBJ2-7, with 8 bases that match TRBD2. V lost 6 bases and J lost 5; bases outside the gene matches: 9. The CDR3 sequence is 14 residues long. In germline, CDR1 is LNHDA, CDR2 SQIVND (reference sequence).

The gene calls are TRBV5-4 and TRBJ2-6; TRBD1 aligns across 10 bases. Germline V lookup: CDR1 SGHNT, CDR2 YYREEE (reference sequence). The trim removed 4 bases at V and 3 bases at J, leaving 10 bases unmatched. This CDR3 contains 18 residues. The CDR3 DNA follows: TGTGCCAGCAGCGGAGCCGGGACAGGGGTTATTGGGGCCAACGTCCTGACTTTC. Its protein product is CASSGAGTGVIGANVLTF.

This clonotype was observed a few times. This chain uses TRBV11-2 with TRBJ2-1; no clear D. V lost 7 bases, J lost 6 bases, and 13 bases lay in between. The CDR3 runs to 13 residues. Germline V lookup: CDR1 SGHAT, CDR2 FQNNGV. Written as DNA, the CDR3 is TGTGCCAGCACCCTCGGGTACCCCAATGAGCAGTTCTTC. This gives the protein CASTLGYPNEQFF.

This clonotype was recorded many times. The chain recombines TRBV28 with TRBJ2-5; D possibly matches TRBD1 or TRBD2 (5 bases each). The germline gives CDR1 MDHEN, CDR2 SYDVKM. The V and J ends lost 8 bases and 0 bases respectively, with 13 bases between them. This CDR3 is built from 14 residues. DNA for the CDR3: TGTGCCAGCGGAGTCGGGGCGAACCAAGAGACCCAGTACTTC. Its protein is CASGVGANQETQYF.

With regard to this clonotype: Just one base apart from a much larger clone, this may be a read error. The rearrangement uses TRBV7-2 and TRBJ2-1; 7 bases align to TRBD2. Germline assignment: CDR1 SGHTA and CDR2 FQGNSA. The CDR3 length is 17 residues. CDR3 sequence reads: CVSSLGWIETSNNEQFF. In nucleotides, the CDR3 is TGTGTCAGCAGCTTAGGGTGGATTGAGACTAGCAACAATGAGCAGTTCTTC.